Listed here are 24 T cell receptor beta chains from one sample, sequenced in a study of molecular identifiers for immune sequencing clone quantification. TCRdb re-derived calls from the PCR reads in MiXCR, one entry per CDR3 protein. The sample lists more than 550,000 distinct CDR3 sequences, around 25% occurring once. The sample was naive CD8+ T cells from blood, with Jurkat cell RNA spiked in. Subset denoted: FACS-sorted CD8+CD4-CCR7+CD45RA+ naive T cells. These receptors were collected from a human donor in good health. Some libraries in this study had Jurkat cell RNA spiked in.

The rearrangement links TRBV23-1 to TRBJ1-1; D is unresolved. TRBV23-1 is flagged as an ORF with uncertain function. Trimming cost V 6 bases and J 8 bases, with 13 bases left between them. This CDR3 comprises 12 residues. The CDR3 sequence is CASRHCTREAFF. The CDR3 DNA sequence: TGCGCCAGCAGGCATTGTACACGGGAAGCTTTCTTT.

This clonotype has a handful of counts. The rearrangement joins TRBV7-8 to TRBJ2-7; D unresolved. Germline CDR1 and CDR2: SGHVS and FQNEAQ. CDR3 size: 16 residues. V was shortened by 1 base and J by 0 bases, with 13 bases between the two germline ends. The CDR3 DNA follows: TGTGCCAGCAGCTTAGAGTTGGTTCGGGCCTCCTACGAGCAGTACTTC. Amino acids: CASSLELVRASYEQYF.

The V gene is TRBV29-1, the J gene TRBJ2-7, with D uncertain. The CDR3 covers 12 residues. V lost 4 bases, J lost 1 base, and 8 bases lay in between. Per germline, CDR1 SQVTM and CDR2 ANQGSEA. CDR3: CSVVGPSYEQYF. CDR3 bases: TGCAGCGTTGTTGGTCCATCCTACGAGCAGTACTTC.

This clonotype showed up many times. This rearrangement joins TRBV3-1 to TRBJ1-5, with D unclear. This CDR3 has 16 residues. V was pared by 1 base and J by 6 bases, with 16 bases between. In germline, CDR1 is LGHDT, CDR2 YNNKEL (reference sequence). The CDR3 DNA follows: TGTGCCAGCAGCCAAGGGACGTCCTCATCATCTCAGCCCCAGCATTTT. Protein sequence: CASSQGTSSSSQPQHF. Complete variable domain (other parts from reference TRBV3-1 and TRBJ1-5): DTAVSQTPKYLVTQMGNDKSIKCEQNLGHDTMYWYKQDSKKFLKIMFSYNNKELIINETVPNRFSPKSPDKAHLNLHINSLELGDSAVYFCASSQGTSSSSQPQHFGDGTRLSIL.

The rearrangement uses TRBV11-2 and TRBJ1-4; TRBD1 is a possible D gene (6 bases). CDR1 is SGHAT and CDR2 is FQNNGV in the germline V gene. The germline V and J ends were trimmed by 5 bases and 8 bases, with 24 bases remaining between them. The length of the CDR3 is 17 residues. The CDR3 DNA reads TGTGCCAGCAGCCCTCCCCGCGGGCAGGTTCAGGGGGAAAAACTGTTTTTT. Residues: CASSPPRGQVQGEKLFF.

This clonotype was detected only a few times. The chain uses TRBV7-9 and TRBJ2-1; the D call may be TRBD1 or TRBD2 (6 bases each). V was shortened by 2 bases and J by 5 bases, with 13 bases between the two germline ends. The CDR3 is 15 amino acids. The V gene's germline CDR1 is SEHNR and CDR2 FQNEAQ (reference sequence). Here the CDR3 DNA reads TGTGCCAGCAGCTTACAACAGGGACTGAACAATGAGCAGTTCTTC. Translation gives CASSLQQGLNNEQFF. Full variable domain (missing parts from reference TRBV7-9 and TRBJ2-1): DTGVSQNPRHKITKRGQNVTFRCDPISEHNRLYWYRQTLGQGPEFLTYFQNEAQLEKSRLLSDRFSAERPKGSFSTLEIQRTEQGDSAMYLCASSLQQGLNNEQFFGPGTRLTVL.

A single count supports this clonotype. A read error may explain this, as a much larger clone is one base away. The chain carries TRBV5-1 and TRBJ1-6; tentatively, D is TRBD1 (5 bases). This CDR3 is built from 14 residues. From germline, CDR1 is SGHRS and CDR2 YFSETQ. The chain's CDR3 is CASSYRDLNSSLHF. The CDR3 DNA reads as TGCGCCAGCAGCTACCGGGACCTTAATTCATCCCTCCACTTT.

Many counts were recorded for this clonotype. CDR3 bases: TGTGCCACCAGTGATTACAATCCAGGGGGCCAGTTCTTC. Its translation: CATSDYNPGGQFF. This chain joins TRBV24-1 and TRBJ2-1; 8 nucleotides line up with TRBD1. This CDR3 is 13 amino acids long. Looked up from germline, CDR1 is KGHDR and CDR2 is SFDVKD. With V trimmed by 2 bases and J by 13 bases, 6 bases remained unmatched.

This clonotype was seen many times. This chain joins TRBV7-9 and TRBJ1-1; a possible D gene is TRBD1 (5 bases). The CDR3 length is 14 residues. CDR1 SEHNR and CDR2 FQNEAQ come from the germline V gene (reference sequence). The V end was cut by 1 base, the J end by 4 bases, with 10 bases between. CDR3 in amino acids: CASSLGGGVTEAFF. The CDR3 DNA reads TGTGCCAGCAGCTTAGGTGGGGGGGTCACTGAAGCTTTCTTT.

The table lists this clonotype with many counts. The rearrangement links TRBV6-2 or TRBV6-3 to TRBJ2-7, with 7 bases aligning to TRBD2. The V gene end was trimmed by 9 bases and the J gene end by 7 bases; junction bases not matched to a gene: 12. Germline V gene data show CDR1 as MNHEY and CDR2 as SVGEGT. This CDR3 contains 13 residues. The CDR3: CASQAGPILEQYF. The CDR3 nucleotides read TGTGCCAGTCAAGCGGGACCGATACTGGAGCAGTACTTC.

As to this clonotype: A much larger clone differs from this one at a single base, so this may be a read error. The rearrangement joins TRBV19 to TRBJ1-1, with D possibly TRBD1 on 6 matching bases. Trimming pared 8 bases from V and 5 bases from J, leaving 15 bases between. The CDR3 is made up of 13 amino acids. Germline CDR1 reads LNHDA; CDR2 reads SQIVND (reference sequence). The CDR3 DNA reads TGTGCCAGTGGTGCAGGGGTCGGAACTGAAGCTTTCTTT. This codes for CASGAGVGTEAFF.

This clonotype came up a few times. The J gene is TRBJ2-5, the V gene TRBV12-3 or TRBV12-4, with 8 bases matching TRBD2. CDR3 length: 13 amino acids. Trimming cost V 6 bases and J 6 bases; bases outside gene matches: 6. The CDR3: CASRGLEEKTQYF. As DNA, the CDR3 is TGTGCCAGCAGGGGACTAGAGGAAAAGACCCAGTACTTC.

Worth noting for this clonotype: This sequence may be a read error, since a much larger clone differs from it by one base. This chain's CDR3 is CASSQTGTTNEKLFF. The CDR3 DNA sequence: TGTGCCAGCAGCCAGACCGGGACAACTAATGAAAAACTGTTTTTT. This chain links TRBV13 with TRBJ1-4, with D unresolved. The germline V gene encodes CDR1 PRHDT and CDR2 FYEKMQ (reference sequence). This CDR3 has 15 residues. V shed 5 bases and J shed 0 bases, with 10 bases lying between them.

There are a few counts of this clonotype. This chain connects TRBV27 to TRBJ2-2; D may be TRBD1 (6 bases). Germline CDR1 MNHEY, CDR2 SMNVEV (reference sequence). The CDR3 is 16 residues long. Trimming stripped 4 bases from V and 3 bases from J, with 15 bases between. The CDR3 nucleotides are TGTGCCAGCAGTTCAAGACAGGTTACCGACACCGGGGAGCTGTTTTTT. It is translated as CASSSRQVTDTGELFF.

This clonotype was seen more than once but under ten times. V usage is TRBV14 and J usage is TRBJ2-2; TRBD1 agrees at 7 bases. This CDR3 is 15 amino acids long. After removal of 4 bases from V and 6 bases from J, the junction contained 8 bases not matched to a gene. The germline V gene has CDR1 SGHDN and CDR2 FVKESK. The CDR3 DNA is TGTGCCAGCAGCCCGACAGGGCCCTTTCCCGGGGAGCTGTTTTTT. Its protein is CASSPTGPFPGELFF.

This clonotype was observed a handful of times. V gene TRBV10-1 combines with J gene TRBJ2-7; D is possibly TRBD2 (5 bases). The V gene lost 3 bases and the J gene lost 0 bases, with 9 bases spanning the gap. The CDR3 covers 14 residues. Germline CDR1 is WNHNN and CDR2 is SYGVQD (reference sequence). CDR3 protein: CASSDSGISYEQYF. DNA of the CDR3: TGCGCCAGCAGTGATTCCGGGATCTCCTACGAGCAGTACTTC.

The chain links TRBV6-2 or TRBV6-3 to TRBJ2-7; D is uncertain. Trimming took off 3 bases at V and 3 bases at J, with 9 bases between the two ends. Germline CDR1 MNHEY, CDR2 SVGEGT. This CDR3 is 13 amino acids long. CDR3 loop: CASSYKGRYEQYF. CDR3 DNA sequence: TGTGCCAGCAGTTATAAGGGCCGCTACGAGCAGTACTTC.

V usage is TRBV5-8 and J usage is TRBJ1-5; maybe TRBD1 (6 bases). V shed 6 bases and J shed 2 bases, with 9 bases lying between them. The CDR3 runs to 13 residues. Per germline, CDR1 SGHTS and CDR2 YDEGEE. DNA of the CDR3: TGTGCCAGCACGGACAGCCGCAATCAGCCCCAGCATTTT. It encodes CASTDSRNQPQHF. Full variable domain (remainder filled in from reference TRBV5-8 and TRBJ1-5): EAGVTQSPTHLIKTRGQQATLRCSPISGHTSVYWYQQALGLGLQFLLWYDEGEERNRGNFPPRFSGRQFPNYSSELNVNALELEDSALYLCASTDSRNQPQHFGDGTRLSIL.

The chain uses TRBV11-2 and TRBJ1-1; D call uncertain. There are 13 residues in the CDR3. V was clipped by 5 bases and J by 5 bases, with 12 bases between them. Germline V CDR1 and CDR2: SGHAT, FQNNGV. CDR3 protein: CASSMLRFTEAFF. The CDR3 nucleotides read TGTGCCAGCAGCATGCTCCGGTTTACTGAAGCTTTCTTT.

This clonotype was detected ten times or more. The chain couples TRBV11-2 to TRBJ2-3; 11 nucleotides agree with TRBD2. The CDR3 length is 16 residues. The V segment lost 3 bases and the J segment 3 bases; nucleotides outside the gene matches: 5. Germline CDR1 SGHAT, CDR2 FQNNGV. This CDR3 is CASSFGLAGLTDTQYF. CDR3 in DNA: TGTGCCAGCAGCTTCGGACTAGCGGGCCTAACAGATACGCAGTATTTT. The full variable domain, completed using reference TRBV11-2 and TRBJ2-3, is EAGVAQSPRYKIIEKRQSVAFWCNPISGHATLYWYQQILGQGPKLLIQFQNNGVVDDSQLPKDRFSAERLKGVDSTLKIQPAKLEDSAVYLCASSFGLAGLTDTQYFGPGTRLTVL.

This clonotype was seen many times. The chain employs TRBV29-1 and TRBJ2-7; 10 positions match TRBD2. With V trimmed by 6 bases and J by 3 bases, 2 bases remained unmatched. The CDR3 is made up of 12 amino acids. Germline V gene sequence: CDR1 SQVTM, CDR2 ANQGSEA. The CDR3 nucleotides are TGCAGCGTGCTAGCGGGAGACTACGAGCAGTACTTC. This codes for CSVLAGDYEQYF.

This clonotype has at least ten counts. This chain connects TRBV6-2 or TRBV6-3 to TRBJ1-1, with D unclear. Germline V CDR1 and CDR2: MNHEY, SVGEGT. This CDR3 has 12 residues. Trimming removed 2 bases from V and 10 bases from J, with 11 bases in between. The CDR3 nucleotides read TGTGCCAGCAGTTACGGTACTTCAGGAGCTTTCTTT. The encoded protein is CASSYGTSGAFF.

V is TRBV6-2 or TRBV6-3 and J is TRBJ1-1, with 11 bases aligning to TRBD1. CDR3 length: 17 residues. Germline CDR1 is MNHEY and CDR2 is SVGEGT. V lost 4 bases and J lost 6; bases outside the gene matches: 13. The CDR3 reads CASSSHQGQGVNAEAFF. In DNA form, the CDR3 reads TGTGCCAGCAGTTCACACCAGGGACAGGGGGTTAACGCTGAAGCTTTCTTT.

This clonotype came up many times. The chain is built from TRBV28 and TRBJ2-7, with 9 positions matching TRBD1. The CDR3 sequence is 15 residues long. The ends lost 5 bases at V and 5 bases at J; junction bases unmatched: 10. Germline V gene data show CDR1 as MDHEN and CDR2 as SYDVKM. The DNA of the CDR3 is TGTGCCAGCAGTCCGTTACCCGGACAGGGGAACGAGCAGTACTTC. Amino acid sequence: CASSPLPGQGNEQYF.